Given below is one TCR beta chain in context. The sample belongs to a study of glioma-infiltrating T cells after dendritic cell vaccination. Amplification used 60 V beta primers and 13 J beta primers. Produced via immunoSEQ multiplex PCR; TCRdb's table is partial and in-frame only. This table holds about 65,000 clones, around nine tenths found once. Time point specified: after dendritic cell vaccination, including at tumor progression/relapse. Losses at the gene ends were 4 bases for V and 4 bases for J; bases not matched to a gene: 7. Germline V lookup: CDR1 SGHRS, CDR2 YFSETQ. The CDR3 extends over 15 amino acids.

This TCR derives from a human donor with glioblastoma. Sequences were derived from blood, sampled after dendritic cell vaccination. The rearrangement joins TRBV5-1 to TRBJ2-7, with 11 bases lining up with TRBD2. The CDR3 sequence is CASSTLTSGRYEQYF. Here the CDR3 DNA reads TGCGCCAGCAGCACTTTAACTAGCGGGAGATACGAGCAGTACTTC.